These 14 T cell receptor beta chains were all obtained from the same sample, sequenced in a study of OX40 agonist ivuxolimab in advanced cancers. Repertoires were generated with immunoSEQ multiplex PCR, while TCRdb's copy carries only in-frame clones and drops some. Here the sample spans some 86,000 clones, 87% being singletons. The sequencing used CD4+ or CD8+ T cells sorted from blood, collected in a trial of the OX40 agonist ivuxolimab. The source of these receptors is an adult with an advanced solid tumor such as melanoma, head and neck, liver or kidney cancer.

DNA of the CDR3: TGTGCCAGCAGCGTAGCGGGGGGCCAAGAGACCCAGTACTTC. Protein sequence: CASSVAGGQETQYF. The V gene is TRBV9, the J gene TRBJ2-5; TRBD2 matches at 7 bases. The germline V gene has CDR1 SGDLS and CDR2 YYNGEE. With 0 bases clipped from V and 1 base from J, the junction kept 0 bases outside the gene matches. The CDR3 is 14 amino acids.

The J gene is TRBJ2-2, the V gene TRBV5-4, with D maybe TRBD2 (6 bases). Deletions cut 5 bases from V and 2 bases from J, with 10 bases between. CDR1 and CDR2 (germline): SGHNT, YYREEE (reference sequence). The CDR3 is made up of 14 amino acids. Here the CDR3 reads CASRRDLNTGELFF. The CDR3 DNA follows: TGTGCCAGCAGGCGGGACTTAAACACCGGGGAGCTGTTTTTT.

V and J are TRBV7-6 and TRBJ1-4; TRBD1 is a possible D gene (6 bases). In germline, CDR1 is SGHVS, CDR2 FNYEAQ. Trimming shortened V by 5 bases and J by 8 bases, and 18 bases separated the two germline ends. The CDR3 is 15 amino acids. The CDR3 DNA reads TGTGCCAGCAGCAGAGAGGCCCAGGGGAGAGAAAAACTGTTTTTT. It yields the protein CASSREAQGREKLFF.

The CDR3 DNA follows: TGTGCCACCAGCAATGAGCGTCGTGGCTACACCTTC. Translating it yields CATSNERRGYTF. V is TRBV15 and J is TRBJ1-2; D is unclear. The CDR3 has 12 amino acids. Trimming took off 4 bases at V and 7 bases at J, with 10 bases between the two ends. Per the germline V gene, CDR1 is LNHNV and CDR2 is YYDKDF (reference sequence).

By frequency in the sample, this clone is medium-sized. V gene TRBV2 combines with J gene TRBJ1-5; D is uncertain. The CDR3 is made up of 14 amino acids. Germline CDR1 reads SNHLY; CDR2 reads FYNNEI. Trimming took 2 bases from V and 5 from J, leaving 10 bases between them. This CDR3 is CASSEIYGDQPQHF. The CDR3 nucleotides are TGTGCCAGCAGTGAAATTTACGGGGATCAGCCCCAGCATTTT.

The chain combines TRBV19 with TRBJ2-5; TRBD1 might be the D (5 bases). Germline lookup yields CDR1 LNHDA and CDR2 SQIVND (reference sequence). The V gene lost 6 bases and the J gene lost 3 bases, with 11 bases spanning the gap. There are 13 residues in the CDR3. The CDR3 coding sequence is TGTGCCAGTAGCCCAGGGTCAGAAGAGACCCAGTACTTC. Translation gives CASSPGSEETQYF.

The chain uses TRBV15 and TRBJ2-1; D might be TRBD2 (5 bases). Germline CDR1 LNHNV, CDR2 YYDKDF (reference sequence). CDR3 length equals 13 residues. V lost 3 bases to trimming and J lost 9 bases, with 12 bases between them. For the CDR3, the DNA is TGTGCCACCAGCAGTGTACTAGTAGGTGAGCAGTTCTTC. Amino acids: CATSSVLVGEQFF.

The chain carries TRBV18 and TRBJ1-4; a weak D match, TRBD1 (6 bases). From germline, CDR1 is KGHSH and CDR2 LQKENI. The length of the CDR3 is 16 residues. Trimming cost V 0 bases and J 3 bases, with 11 bases left between them. The CDR3 DNA follows: TGTGCCAGCTCACCACCAAGCCAGGGGCCTAATGAAAAACTGTTTTTT. Its protein product is CASSPPSQGPNEKLFF.

This chain links TRBV18 with TRBJ1-4; D is undetermined. The CDR3 is 11 amino acids. Trimming stripped 5 bases from V and 8 bases from J, with 6 bases between. The germline V gene encodes CDR1 KGHSH and CDR2 LQKENI. CDR3 bases: TGTGCCAGCTCATCACAGGAAAAACTGTTTTTT. Encoded protein: CASSSQEKLFF.

The V and J genes are TRBV11-2 and TRBJ2-1; 11 bases fit TRBD2. V shed 6 bases and J 4 bases; nucleotides not matched to a gene: 5. There are 15 residues in the CDR3. The germline V gene has CDR1 SGHAT and CDR2 FQNNGV. The CDR3 loop reads CASSQGLAAYNEQFF. The CDR3 nucleotides read TGTGCCAGCAGTCAGGGACTAGCGGCTTACAATGAGCAGTTCTTC.

The chain links TRBV7-2 to TRBJ2-1; D unresolved. This CDR3 comprises 15 residues. Trimming cost V 3 bases and J 0 bases, with 9 bases left between them. The V gene's germline CDR1 is SGHTA and CDR2 FQGNSA. The CDR3 sequence: CASSFSASSYNEQFF. The CDR3 DNA is TGTGCCAGCAGCTTTTCGGCTAGCTCCTACAATGAGCAGTTCTTC.

The chain recombines TRBV28 with TRBJ2-5; 9 bases align to TRBD2. Looked up from germline, CDR1 is MDHEN and CDR2 is SYDVKM. V trimming: 3 bases; J trimming: 4 bases; junction bases outside the gene matches: 6. There are 15 residues in the CDR3. CDR3 coding DNA: TGTGCCAGCAGTTTCGGGCTAGCGGGGACAGAGACCCAGTACTTC. It translates to CASSFGLAGTETQYF.

V usage is TRBV30 and J usage is TRBJ2-7; weak D call: TRBD2 (5 bases). V lost 4 bases to trimming and J lost 1 base, with 11 bases between them. The CDR3 is 13 amino acids. The germline V gene has CDR1 GTSNPN and CDR2 SVGIG (reference sequence). For the CDR3, the DNA is TGTGCCTGGAACGGGGAACGGTCCTACGAGCAGTACTTC. The encoded protein is CAWNGERSYEQYF.

This clone was seen once. The same CDR3 is also encoded by other DNA sequences in this sample. The J gene is TRBJ1-5, the V gene TRBV28, with TRBD1 identical over 8 bases. This CDR3 region has 14 residues. Germline assignment: CDR1 MDHEN and CDR2 SYDVKM. V shed 3 bases, J shed 5 bases, and the junction held 3 bases outside the gene matches. In nucleotides, the CDR3 is TGTGCCAGCAGTTTTGGGACAGGAGATCAGCCCCAGCATTTT. This sequence encodes CASSFGTGDQPQHF.